Below, 6 T cell receptor beta chains from the same sample are listed, as sequenced in a study of blood T cells in healthy people across ages. Primed by a sample-barcoded 5' primer and a J-beta primer mix, a second PCR proceeded for 7 to 11 cycles. TCRdb reanalysed the 5' RACE reads using MiXCR and keeps one entry per CDR3 protein. The sample includes about 640,000 distinct CDR3 sequences, approximately 59% of them seen just once. Material: blood. The source is a man aged 55 to 70 in good health.

This clonotype was counted between two and nine times. The genes are TRBV15 and TRBJ1-2, with D maybe TRBD1 (5 bases). Germline values: CDR1 LNHNV, CDR2 YYDKDF (reference sequence). V was pared by 5 bases and J by 5 bases, with 15 bases between. This CDR3 region has 14 residues. The CDR3 loop reads CATSPRTPLYGYTF. The CDR3 bases are TGTGCCACCAGCCCCCGGACACCACTTTATGGCTACACCTTC.

This clonotype was seen a single time. This sequence joins TRBV3-1 and TRBJ2-2; no clear D. With 4 bases removed from V and 5 bases from J, the gap between germline ends came to 11 bases. This CDR3 region has 14 residues. CDR1 is LGHDT and CDR2 is YNNKEL in the germline V gene (reference sequence). The CDR3 loop reads CASSPPAWTGELFF. The CDR3 DNA reads as TGTGCCAGCAGCCCGCCTGCTTGGACCGGGGAGCTGTTTTTT.

The genes are TRBV7-2 and TRBJ2-7, with a possible D match to TRBD2 (5 bases). This CDR3 is 14 amino acids long. CDR1 and CDR2 (germline): SGHTA, FQGNSA. The V end lost 5 bases, the J end lost 2 bases, and 13 bases lay between the germline ends. In nucleotides, the CDR3 is TGTGCCAGCAGCCTGGACGGGATTCCCTACGAGCAGTACTTC. Its protein is CASSLDGIPYEQYF.

The sample holds one count of this clonotype. The V call is TRBV21-1, the J call TRBJ2-7; the table gives TRBD1 as D, unverified against the DNA. TRBV21-1 is deemed a pseudogene. This CDR3 has 18 residues. CDR3 DNA: TGTGCCAGCAGCAAAGACTCCGCGCATCATGGGCGATCATACGAGCAGTACTTC. Protein product: CASSKDSAHHGRSYEQYF.

In DNA, the CDR3 is TGTGCCAGCAGCTTAGCCGCGGAGGATACGCAGTATTTT. This sequence encodes CASSLAAEDTQYF. The chain couples TRBV11-2 to TRBJ2-3; D call uncertain. Trimming stripped 1 base from V and 6 bases from J, with 8 bases between. The length of the CDR3 is 13 residues. Germline V gene data show CDR1 as SGHAT and CDR2 as FQNNGV.

This clonotype was recorded only once. The V gene is TRBV15, the J gene TRBJ2-1, with D perhaps matching TRBD2 (5 bases). V was shortened by 0 bases and J by 7 bases, with 7 bases between the two germline ends. This CDR3 has 13 residues. The germline V gene encodes CDR1 LNHNV and CDR2 YYDKDF (reference sequence). CDR3 nucleotide sequence: TGTGCCACCAGCAGAGATCGGGAAAATGAGCAGTTCTTC. Translated: CATSRDRENEQFF.